Shown below are 24 T cell receptor beta chains from a single sample sequenced in a study of cytomegalovirus exposure and HLA in healthy donors. In the PCR, 60 Vbeta and 13 Jbeta primers were used. The protocol was immunoSEQ multiplex PCR, while the TCRdb copy is restricted to in-frame clones and leaves out a portion. This sample has fewer than 130,000 clones, with approximately 80% found just once. Sequenced input: PBMCs. Source of these receptors: a woman in her sixties in good health and CMV-seropositive.

This clone was counted between two and nine times. The V call is TRBV27, the J call TRBJ2-7; 10 positions agree with TRBD1. CDR1 MNHEY and CDR2 SMNVEV come from the germline V gene (reference sequence). CDR3 length equals 16 residues. V shed 2 bases, J shed 2 bases, and the junction held 6 bases outside the gene matches. Here the CDR3 reads CASSLHGTGAPYEQYF. CDR3 coding DNA: TGTGCCAGCAGTTTACATGGGACAGGGGCCCCCTACGAGCAGTACTTC.

The CDR3 DNA follows: TGTGCCAGCAGAACAGGCCCCGAGCAGTACTTC. Protein: CASRTGPEQYF. The rearrangement uses TRBV28 and TRBJ2-5; tentative D call: TRBD1 (5 bases). The DNA end favors TRBJ2-7, so the J call may be wrong. CDR1 and CDR2 from the germline V gene are MDHEN and SYDVKM. This CDR3 is 11 amino acids long.

V gene TRBV5-4 combines with J gene TRBJ2-7, with TRBD2 identical over 9 bases. Germline trimming cut 3 bases from V and 6 bases from J; bases unmatched to any gene: 13. The CDR3 totals 16 residues. Germline V lookup: CDR1 SGHNT, CDR2 YYREEE (reference sequence). The CDR3 sequence is CASSWGGRAGGIEQYF. CDR3 DNA sequence: TGTGCCAGCAGCTGGGGAGGGAGAGCGGGAGGAATCGAGCAGTACTTC.

The V gene is TRBV5-4, the J gene TRBJ1-1; TRBD1 might be the D (5 bases). Trimming removed 0 bases at V and 1 base at J, with 10 bases between. CDR1 is SGHNT, CDR2 YYREEE, per germline (reference sequence). This CDR3 has 15 amino acids. This CDR3 is CASSLVGAGNTEAFF. CDR3 sequence (DNA): TGTGCCAGCAGCTTGGTAGGGGCAGGGAACACTGAAGCTTTCTTT.

The J gene is TRBJ2-1, the V gene TRBV18, with D possibly being TRBD2 (7 bases). CDR3 length: 17 amino acids. Germline values: CDR1 KGHSH, CDR2 LQKENI. Between the trimmed V and J ends, which lost 3 bases and 3 bases, there was a span of 18 bases. CDR3 DNA sequence: TGTGCCAGCTCACCTCCCCTGCGGGGGCATAGCTACAATGAGCAGTTCTTC. It translates to CASSPPLRGHSYNEQFF.

The chain has TRBV9 and TRBJ2-7; a weak D match, TRBD2 (6 bases). V lost 1 base, J lost 3 bases, and 11 bases lay in between. The CDR3 totals 14 residues. CDR1 SGDLS and CDR2 YYNGEE come from the germline V gene. The CDR3 protein is CASSVRREDYEQYF. DNA of the CDR3: TGTGCCAGCAGCGTACGGCGGGAAGACTACGAGCAGTACTTC. Looking up the rest from reference TRBV9 and TRBJ2-7 gives the full variable domain: DSGVTQTPKHLITATGQRVTLRCSPRSGDLSVYWYQQSLDQGLQFLIQYYNGEERAKGNILERFSAQQFPDLHSELNLSSLELGDSALYFCASSVRREDYEQYFGPGTRLTVT.

The chain is built from TRBV2 and TRBJ2-1; no clear D gene. Trimming removed 2 bases at V and 5 bases at J, with 16 bases between. In germline, CDR1 is SNHLY, CDR2 FYNNEI. The CDR3 extends over 16 amino acids. CDR3 sequence: CASSEFGRELDNEQFF. The CDR3, as DNA: TGTGCCAGCAGTGAATTTGGGCGAGAGCTTGACAATGAGCAGTTCTTC.

This CDR3 reads CASSPKPLRGGTGLVQPQHF. The CDR3 nucleotides are TGTGCCAGCAGCCCTAAACCCCTGCGAGGAGGGACAGGATTGGTTCAGCCCCAGCATTTT. The chain links TRBV28 to TRBJ1-5; 8 bases agree with TRBD1. This CDR3 is built from 20 residues. Germline CDR1 MDHEN, CDR2 SYDVKM. V was clipped by 6 bases and J by 6 bases; unmatched bases: 25.

The chain couples TRBV7-9 to TRBJ2-7; possible D gene TRBD2, 5 bases. V gave up 5 bases and J gave up 2 bases, with 7 bases separating them. The CDR3 extends over 12 amino acids. The germline gives CDR1 SEHNR, CDR2 FQNEAQ (reference sequence). CDR3 coding DNA: TGTGCCAGCAGCGCCGGGGCCTACGAGCAGTACTTC. Amino acids: CASSAGAYEQYF.

The chain recombines TRBV7-9 with TRBJ2-1; 8 positions agree with TRBD2. The CDR3 is 16 residues long. Germline V gene data show CDR1 as SEHNR and CDR2 as FQNEAQ (reference sequence). Trimming cost V 1 base and J 9 bases; bases outside gene matches: 11. CDR3 coding DNA: TGTGCCAGCAGCTTAGTTAGGGGCCTCCGGGGGGGTGAGCAGTTCTTC. Its protein product is CASSLVRGLRGGEQFF. Using reference TRBV7-9 and TRBJ2-1 for the parts outside the CDR3, the full variable domain is DTGVSQNPRHKITKRGQNVTFRCDPISEHNRLYWYRQTLGQGPEFLTYFQNEAQLEKSRLLSDRFSAERPKGSFSTLEIQRTEQGDSAMYLCASSLVRGLRGGEQFFGPGTRLTVL.

The rearrangement links TRBV18 to TRBJ1-4; 9 nucleotides match TRBD1. Per the germline V gene, CDR1 is KGHSH and CDR2 is LQKENI. This CDR3 has 13 residues. Trimming cost V 5 bases and J 8 bases; bases outside gene matches: 3. The CDR3 loop reads CASSWDREEKLFF. The CDR3 coding sequence is TGTGCCAGCTCATGGGACAGGGAAGAAAAACTGTTTTTT.

The chain has TRBV11-2 and TRBJ2-1; 9 nucleotides align to TRBD2. Trimming took 11 bases from V and 7 from J; bases not matched to a gene: 15. Looked up from germline, CDR1 is SGHAT and CDR2 is FQNNGV. This CDR3 has 15 amino acids. The DNA for the CDR3 is TGTGCCGGAGGAGCGGGGGGTTCAGGAGGAAATGAGCAGTTCTTC. This codes for CAGGAGGSGGNEQFF.

This clone was recorded only once. The genes are TRBV2 and TRBJ2-5, with D unresolved. The DNA end lines up better with TRBJ2-7; the J call may be wrong. Germline V gene lookup returns CDR1 SNHLY and CDR2 FYNNEI. The CDR3 is 12 amino acids. The CDR3 coding sequence is TGTGCCAGCAGTGAACGAAACTACGAGCAGTACTTC. This gives the protein CASSERNYEQYF.

This sequence joins TRBV15 and TRBJ2-7, with 8 positions matching TRBD2. Trimming cost V 0 bases and J 3 bases; bases outside gene matches: 10. CDR1 and CDR2 from the germline V gene are LNHNV and YYDKDF (reference sequence). The CDR3 has 17 amino acids. The CDR3 here is CATSRDRVAGSDYEQYF. CDR3 nucleotides: TGTGCCACCAGCAGAGATCGAGTAGCGGGGTCGGACTACGAGCAGTACTTC.

This chain's CDR3 is CASSLVGGGKNIQYF. In nucleotides, the CDR3 is TGTGCCAGCAGCTTAGTAGGGGGTGGCAAAAACATTCAGTACTTC. The chain links TRBV7-9 to TRBJ2-4; a possible D gene is TRBD1 (6 bases). This CDR3 has 15 amino acids. The germline V and J ends were trimmed by 1 base and 3 bases, with 10 bases remaining between them. The germline CDR1 and CDR2 sequences are SEHNR and FQNEAQ (reference sequence).

The J gene is TRBJ2-1, the V gene TRBV10-2; the match to TRBD2 covers 13 bases. Germline V gives CDR1 WSHSY, CDR2 SAAADI. The ends lost 6 bases at V and 5 bases at J; junction bases unmatched: 4. This CDR3 has 15 residues. The CDR3 DNA follows: TGCGCCAGCAGGACCGGGACTAGCGGGAACAATGAGCAGTTCTTC. It codes for CASRTGTSGNNEQFF.

The chain employs TRBV9 and TRBJ1-2, with D possibly being TRBD1 (5 bases). Trimming pared 2 bases from V and 6 bases from J, leaving 17 bases between. The germline gives CDR1 SGDLS, CDR2 YYNGEE. This CDR3 comprises 15 residues. The CDR3 DNA sequence: TGTGCCAGCAGCGTCTTTGGAGGGGAGACCGATGGCTACACCTTC. Its translation: CASSVFGGETDGYTF.

This CDR3 reads CASRDRTGLYGYTF. DNA of the CDR3: TGTGCCAGCAGGGATCGGACAGGGCTCTATGGCTACACCTTC. V is TRBV2 and J is TRBJ1-2; the match to TRBD1 covers 8 bases. Trimming removed 6 bases from V and 4 bases from J; junction bases left unmatched: 7. Germline loops: CDR1 SNHLY, CDR2 FYNNEI. The CDR3 has 14 amino acids.

This rearrangement joins TRBV18 to TRBJ1-2; TRBD1 might be the D (6 bases). CDR3 length: 15 residues. Germline lookup yields CDR1 KGHSH and CDR2 LQKENI. Trimming took 4 bases from V and 4 from J, leaving 16 bases between them. The CDR3 region has the DNA TGTGCCAGCTCACTTCCCGACAGGACAGCCTATGGCTACACCTTC. Encoded protein: CASSLPDRTAYGYTF.

The chain employs TRBV5-1 and TRBJ2-5; tentatively, D is TRBD2 (6 bases). The better agreement between TRBJ2-7 and the DNA end casts doubt on the J call. The CDR3 extends over 13 amino acids. Germline CDR1 reads SGHRS; CDR2 reads YFSETQ. CDR3 nucleotide sequence: TGCGCCAGCAGTGTCGGGAGCCGCTACGAGCAGTACTTC. This gives the protein CASSVGSRYEQYF.

This rearrangement joins TRBV11-1 to TRBJ2-5; the match to TRBD1 covers 11 bases. The CDR3 is 14 amino acids. V lost 4 bases and J lost 5; bases outside the gene matches: 3. Germline CDR1 reads SGHAT; CDR2 reads FQDESV (reference sequence). CDR3 protein: CASSWDRGFETQYF. The CDR3 DNA is TGTGCCAGCAGCTGGGACAGGGGGTTCGAGACCCAGTACTTC. Together with reference TRBV11-1 and TRBJ2-5, the CDR3 gives the full variable domain: EAEVAQSPRYKITEKSQAVAFWCDPISGHATLYWYRQILGQGPELLVQFQDESVVDDSQLPKDRFSAERLKGVDSTLKIQPAELGDSAMYLCASSWDRGFETQYFGPGTRLLVL.

The V gene is TRBV5-1, the J gene TRBJ2-3, with 7 bases that match TRBD2. Germline V gene data show CDR1 as SGHRS and CDR2 as YFSETQ. The trim removed 1 base at V and 2 bases at J, leaving 10 bases unmatched. CDR3 length equals 17 residues. Written as DNA, the CDR3 is TGCGCCAGCAGCTTGCTAGCTGGGACTACCTACACAGATACGCAGTATTTT. It is translated as CASSLLAGTTYTDTQYF.

This chain uses TRBV7-9 with TRBJ1-2; 7 bases line up with TRBD1. This CDR3 contains 16 residues. Germline CDR1 and CDR2: SEHNR and FQNEAQ (reference sequence). V lost 7 bases to trimming and J lost 2 bases; unmatched junction nucleotides: 13. CDR3 loop: CASTSWTGSLNYGYTF. The CDR3 DNA is TGTGCCAGCACCTCCTGGACAGGATCCTTGAACTATGGCTACACCTTC.

This chain uses TRBV19 with TRBJ1-1; D gene ambiguous. V was trimmed by 3 bases and J by 3 bases, leaving 8 bases between them. CDR1 is LNHDA, CDR2 SQIVND, per germline (reference sequence). This CDR3 comprises 13 residues. In DNA form, the CDR3 reads TGTGCCAGTAGTATGTCTATCTACACTGAAGCTTTCTTT. Protein product: CASSMSIYTEAFF.